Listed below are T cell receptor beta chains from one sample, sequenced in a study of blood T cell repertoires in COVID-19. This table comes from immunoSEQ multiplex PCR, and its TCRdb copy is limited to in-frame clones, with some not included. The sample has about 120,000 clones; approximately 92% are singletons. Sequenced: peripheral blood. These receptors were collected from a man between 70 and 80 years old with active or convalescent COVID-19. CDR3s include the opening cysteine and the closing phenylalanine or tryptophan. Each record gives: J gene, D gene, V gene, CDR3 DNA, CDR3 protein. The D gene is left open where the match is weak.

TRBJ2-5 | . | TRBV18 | TGTGCCAGCTCACCACAGCCAGGGGTAGAGACCCAGTACTTC | CASSPQPGVETQYF
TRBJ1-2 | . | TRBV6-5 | TGTGCCAGCAACCTGGACGGCGCGGGGTATGGCTACACCTTC | CASNLDGAGYGYTF
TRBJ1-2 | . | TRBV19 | TGTGCCAGTAGTAGGGAGGGGAGCTATGGCTACACCTTC | CASSREGSYGYTF
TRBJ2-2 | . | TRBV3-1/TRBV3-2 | TGTGCCAGCAGCCAAGTTCCTGACACCAACACCGGGGAGCTGTTTTTT | CASSQVPDTNTGELFF
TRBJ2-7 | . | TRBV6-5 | TGTGCCAGCAGTTACTCACCGACAGATACCTACGAGCAGTACTTC | CASSYSPTDTYEQYF
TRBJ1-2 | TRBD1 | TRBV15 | TGTGCCACCAGCCGGGACAGGGTCGACTATGGCTACACCTTC | CATSRDRVDYGYTF
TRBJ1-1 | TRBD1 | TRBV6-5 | TGTGCCAGCAGTTACAGCAGGGGGGTGATCACTGAAGCTTTCTTT | CASSYSRGVITEAFF
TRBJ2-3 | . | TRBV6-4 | TGTGCCAGCAGTGACTCGAAAAAGGGGCCAGATACGCAGTATTTT | CASSDSKKGPDTQYF
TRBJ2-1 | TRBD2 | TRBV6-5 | TGTGCCAGCAGACAAGTAGCGGGATCTCCCCAGTTCTTC | CASRQVAGSPQFF
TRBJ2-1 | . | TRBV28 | TGTGCCAGCAGTGAGATTAGCGGTTACAATGAGCAGTTCTTC | CASSEISGYNEQFF